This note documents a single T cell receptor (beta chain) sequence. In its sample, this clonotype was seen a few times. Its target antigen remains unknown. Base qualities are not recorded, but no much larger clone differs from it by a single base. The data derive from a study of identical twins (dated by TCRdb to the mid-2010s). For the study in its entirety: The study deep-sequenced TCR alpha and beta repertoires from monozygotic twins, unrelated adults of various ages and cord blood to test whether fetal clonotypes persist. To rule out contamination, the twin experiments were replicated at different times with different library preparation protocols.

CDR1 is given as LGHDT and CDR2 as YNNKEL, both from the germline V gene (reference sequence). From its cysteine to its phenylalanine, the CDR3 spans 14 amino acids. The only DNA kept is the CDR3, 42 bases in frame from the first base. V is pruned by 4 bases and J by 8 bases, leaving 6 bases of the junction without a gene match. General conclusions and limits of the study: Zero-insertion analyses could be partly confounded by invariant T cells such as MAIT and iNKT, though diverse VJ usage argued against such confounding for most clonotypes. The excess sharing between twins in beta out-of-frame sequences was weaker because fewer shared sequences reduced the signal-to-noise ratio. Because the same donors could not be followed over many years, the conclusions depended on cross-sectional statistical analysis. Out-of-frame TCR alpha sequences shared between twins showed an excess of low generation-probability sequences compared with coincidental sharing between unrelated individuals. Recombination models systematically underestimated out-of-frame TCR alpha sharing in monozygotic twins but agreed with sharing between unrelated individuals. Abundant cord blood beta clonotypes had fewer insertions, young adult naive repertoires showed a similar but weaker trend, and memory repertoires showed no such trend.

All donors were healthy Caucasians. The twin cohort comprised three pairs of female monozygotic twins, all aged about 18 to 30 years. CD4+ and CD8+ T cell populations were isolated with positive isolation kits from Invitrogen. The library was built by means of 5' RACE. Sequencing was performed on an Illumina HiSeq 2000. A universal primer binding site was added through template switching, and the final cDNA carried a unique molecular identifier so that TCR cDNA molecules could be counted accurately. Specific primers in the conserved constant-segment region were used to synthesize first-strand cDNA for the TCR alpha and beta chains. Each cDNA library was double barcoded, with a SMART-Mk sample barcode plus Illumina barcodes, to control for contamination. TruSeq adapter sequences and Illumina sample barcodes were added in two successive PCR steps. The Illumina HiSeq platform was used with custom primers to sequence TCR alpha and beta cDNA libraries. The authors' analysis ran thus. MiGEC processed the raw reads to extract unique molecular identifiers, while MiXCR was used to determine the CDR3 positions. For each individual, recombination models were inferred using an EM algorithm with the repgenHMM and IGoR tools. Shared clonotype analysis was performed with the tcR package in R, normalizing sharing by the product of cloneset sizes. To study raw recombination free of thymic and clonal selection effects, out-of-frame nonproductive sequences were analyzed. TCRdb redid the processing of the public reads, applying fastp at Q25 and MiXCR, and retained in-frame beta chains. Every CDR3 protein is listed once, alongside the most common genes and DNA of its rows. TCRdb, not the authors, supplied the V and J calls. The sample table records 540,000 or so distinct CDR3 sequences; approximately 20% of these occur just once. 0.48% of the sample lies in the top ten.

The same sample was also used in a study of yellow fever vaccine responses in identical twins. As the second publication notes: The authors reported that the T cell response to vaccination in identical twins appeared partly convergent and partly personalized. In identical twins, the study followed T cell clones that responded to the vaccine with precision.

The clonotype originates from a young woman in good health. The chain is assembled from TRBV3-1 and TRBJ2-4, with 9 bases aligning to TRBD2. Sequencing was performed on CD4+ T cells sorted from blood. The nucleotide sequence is TGTGCCAGCAGCCCCCCGGGACTAGCAGACATTCAGTACTTC. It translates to CASSPPGLADIQYF.